The source of this T cell receptor beta chain is a study of blood T cells in healthy people across ages. General observations from the study: The study found TCR beta diversity correlated strongly with naive T cell percentage.

This clonotype was seen only a few times. What it binds is not known. Combining a sample-barcoded 5' primer with a J-beta primer mix, a second PCR ran for 7 to 11 cycles. TCRdb analysed the 5' RACE reads with MiXCR anew, one entry per CDR3 protein. This repertoire shows about 1,600,000 distinct CDR3 sequences, roughly 40% found once; its top ten account for roughly 7.9%. The CDR3 sequence is 13 residues long. V lost 3 bases to trimming and J lost 5 bases; unmatched junction nucleotides: 4. In germline, CDR1 is SGHVS, CDR2 FNYEAQ. PBMCs were isolated at a quantity of at least 6.5 million per sample. This clonotype originated in a woman aged 18-29 years in good health. The sequenced sample consisted of blood. The rearrangement joins TRBV7-6 to TRBJ2-7; 7 nucleotides line up with TRBD2. CDR3 DNA sequence: TGTGCCAGCAGCTTCGGGACTACGAACGAGCAGTACTTC. As protein: CASSFGTTNEQYF.